This is a list of T cell receptor beta chains from one sample in a study of blood T cell repertoires in COVID-19. Data came from immunoSEQ multiplex PCR; TCRdb stores just in-frame clones and leaves some out. The data show about 75,000 clones, 79% seen once. The source material was peripheral blood. Source of these receptors: a woman older than 75 with active or convalescent COVID-19. The CDR3 runs from the conserved cysteine through the conserved F or W. Fields, in order: J gene, D gene, CDR3 length, clone size, V gene, CDR3 protein, CDR3 DNA. The D gene is left open where the match is weak. For some rows the clone size is stated as once, few or many, or as a class when expanded; others skip it.

TRBJ2-1 TRBD2 18 . TRBV7-6 CASSLGLAGGPSYNEQFF TGTGCCAGCAGCTTAGGTCTAGCGGGAGGGCCCTCCTACAATGAGCAGTTCTTC
TRBJ2-1 TRBD2 14 . TRBV11-2 CASSRTSANNEQFF TGTGCCAGCAGTCGGACTAGCGCGAACAATGAGCAGTTCTTC
TRBJ1-3 TRBD1 18 . TRBV7-9 CASTKQPGQASSGNTIYF TGTGCCAGCACAAAACAACCGGGACAGGCAAGCTCTGGAAACACCATATATTTT
TRBJ2-1 TRBD2 13 . TRBV3-1/TRBV3-2 CAAGTSGTREQFF TGTGCCGCTGGGACTAGCGGGACACGGGAGCAGTTCTTC
TRBJ2-7 TRBD1 13 . TRBV5-3 CASHPGGSYEQYF TGTGCCAGCCACCCAGGGGGCTCCTACGAGCAGTACTTC
TRBJ1-2 TRBD1 14 few TRBV5-6 CASSHSDRVYGYTF TGTGCCAGCAGCCATTCGGACAGGGTATATGGCTACACCTTC
TRBJ1-1 . 15 . TRBV19 CASSADGVMNTEAFF TGTGCCAGTAGTGCCGACGGGGTAATGAACACTGAAGCTTTCTTT
TRBJ2-2 TRBD2 15 . TRBV7-2 CASSYGLANTGELFF TGTGCCAGCAGCTATGGACTAGCGAACACCGGGGAGCTGTTTTTT
TRBJ2-2 TRBD2 15 . TRBV6-5 CASSPIAGITGELFF TGTGCCAGCAGCCCCATAGCGGGAATCACCGGGGAGCTGTTTTTT
TRBJ1-5 . 13 . TRBV6-4 CASSERENQPQHF TGTGCCAGCAGTGAGAGGGAGAATCAGCCCCAGCATTTT
TRBJ2-7 TRBD1 13 . TRBV28 CASSPTGGYEQYF TGTGCCAGCAGCCCGACAGGGGGCTACGAGCAGTACTTC
TRBJ1-4 . 14 . TRBV27 CASSFDRSNEKLFF TGTGCCAGCAGTTTTGACAGGAGTAATGAAAAACTGTTTTTT
TRBJ2-5 TRBD1 15 . TRBV5-1 CASSFQNDRAETQYF TGCGCCAGCAGCTTCCAAAACGACAGGGCAGAGACCCAGTACTTC
TRBJ1-2 TRBD1 15 . TRBV5-1 CASRRTFQGADGYTF TGCGCCAGCAGGCGAACCTTTCAGGGGGCGGACGGCTACACCTTC
TRBJ2-2 . 15 . TRBV2 CASSTRGSNTGELFF TGTGCCAGCAGTACGCGAGGCAGCAACACCGGGGAGCTGTTTTTT
TRBJ2-1 TRBD2 15 once TRBV3-1/TRBV3-2 CASSTRLAGEDEQFF TGTGCCAGCAGCACCCGACTAGCGGGGGAGGATGAGCAGTTCTTC
TRBJ2-7 TRBD2 14 medium-sized TRBV19 CASSMASGSYEQYF TGTGCCAGTAGTATGGCTAGCGGTTCCTACGAGCAGTACTTC
TRBJ2-5 . 13 . TRBV28 CASTRTYQETQYF TGTGCCAGCACTAGGACTTACCAAGAGACCCAGTACTTC
TRBJ2-1 TRBD1 16 . TRBV24-1 CATSDGGQGRYNEQFF TGTGCCACCAGTGATGGAGGACAGGGTCGGTACAATGAGCAGTTCTTC
TRBJ2-1 . 14 . TRBV6-2/TRBV6-3 CASSYSGLLVGQFF TGTGCCAGCAGTTACAGCGGGCTCTTAGTCGGGCAGTTCTTC
TRBJ2-7 TRBD1 15 once TRBV7-2 CASSLVPGGWYEQYF TGTGCCAGCAGCTTAGTTCCAGGGGGCTGGTACGAGCAGTACTTC
TRBJ2-3 TRBD1 16 . TRBV10-3 CAISESDRVFTDTQYF TGTGCCATCAGTGAGTCAGACAGGGTTTTTACAGATACGCAGTATTTT
TRBJ2-1 TRBD2 15 . TRBV6-5 CATRSGGPLYNEQFF TGTGCCACCCGAAGCGGGGGCCCCCTCTACAATGAGCAGTTCTTC
TRBJ2-5 . 13 . TRBV19 CASATSYQETQYF TGTGCCAGTGCTACCTCGTACCAAGAGACCCAGTACTTC
TRBJ2-3 . 14 once TRBV28 CASSLWQGTDTQYF TGTGCCAGCAGTTTATGGCAGGGCACAGATACGCAGTATTTT
TRBJ1-4 . 15 . TRBV7-9 CASIGGPVRDEKLFF TGTGCCAGCATTGGAGGTCCAGTCCGGGATGAAAAACTGTTTTTT
TRBJ1-4 . 15 . TRBV9 CASSVVAGTNEKLFF TGTGCCAGCAGCGTAGTCGCAGGAACTAATGAAAAACTGTTTTTT
TRBJ2-3 . 15 . TRBV5-1 CASSAAGWSADTQYF TGCGCCAGCAGCGCTGCAGGGTGGAGTGCAGATACGCAGTATTTT
TRBJ2-1 TRBD2 16 . TRBV5-1 CASSLVASGGWDEQFF TGCGCCAGCAGCTTGGTAGCTAGCGGAGGGTGGGATGAGCAGTTCTTC
TRBJ1-2 TRBD1 16 . TRBV19 CASSIEYPGQVYGYTF TGTGCCAGTAGTATAGAGTACCCCGGACAGGTATATGGCTACACCTTC
TRBJ2-1 . 13 . TRBV12-3/TRBV12-4 CASSLIYLIEQFF TGTGCCAGCAGTTTAATCTACCTAATTGAGCAGTTCTTC
TRBJ2-7 . 14 few TRBV28 CASHPPGQIYEQYF TGTGCCAGTCATCCCCCGGGACAAATCTACGAGCAGTACTTC
TRBJ2-4 TRBD2 17 . TRBV28 CASSEGTGRAGGNIQYF TGTGCCAGCTCAGAAGGTACCGGGAGGGCCGGGGGAAACATTCAGTACTTC
TRBJ2-1 TRBD2 15 . TRBV5-6 CASSLGLAGHNEQFF TGTGCCAGCAGCTTGGGGCTAGCGGGCCACAATGAGCAGTTCTTC
TRBJ1-2 TRBD1 15 . TRBV19 CASSITGGINYGYTF TGTGCCAGTAGTATCACAGGGGGAATCAACTATGGCTACACCTTC
TRBJ2-1 . 15 . TRBV7-9 CASSPRVSSYNEQFF TGTGCCAGCAGCCCCAGGGTAAGCTCCTACAATGAGCAGTTCTTC
TRBJ2-1 . 17 . TRBV3-1/TRBV3-2 CASSLRGASALGNEQFF TGTGCCAGCAGCCTCCGAGGGGCTAGCGCTTTGGGGAATGAGCAGTTCTTC
TRBJ2-2 TRBD2 15 . TRBV19 CASSNSGPNTGELFF TGTGCCAGTAGTAATAGCGGGCCAAACACCGGGGAGCTGTTTTTT
TRBJ2-5 TRBD1 17 . TRBV5-1 CASSPLTEQGARETQYF TGCGCCAGCAGCCCCCTAACCGAACAGGGGGCGCGGGAGACCCAGTACTTC
TRBJ2-4 . 17 . TRBV4-3 CASSQELTGIIKNIQYF TGCGCCAGCAGCCAAGAACTAACAGGGATTATCAAAAACATTCAGTACTTC
TRBJ2-1 TRBD2 16 . TRBV3-1/TRBV3-2 CASSLSGTSPTNEQFF TGTGCCAGCAGCCTTAGCGGGACTTCACCTACCAATGAGCAGTTCTTC
TRBJ1-2 TRBD1 13 . TRBV2 CASNAGTGYGYTF TGTGCCAGCAACGCCGGGACAGGGTATGGCTACACCTTC
TRBJ1-5 TRBD1 17 . TRBV6-2/TRBV6-3 CASSYSYPWQGDQPQHF TGTGCCAGCAGTTACTCGTACCCGTGGCAGGGGGATCAGCCCCAGCATTTT
TRBJ1-1 . 16 . TRBV28 CASSLWGGQRNTEAFF TGTGCCAGCAGTTTATGGGGGGGGCAGAGGAACACTGAAGCTTTCTTT
TRBJ2-3 TRBD2 23 . TRBV3-1/TRBV3-2 CASSPTVRNGGRAAGTTKDTQYF TGTGCCAGCAGCCCTACGGTTCGAAACGGGGGGAGGGCGGCGGGAACCACCAAAGATACGCAGTATTTT
TRBJ1-5 . 16 . TRBV6-6 CASSYEVSGVNQPQHF TGTGCCAGCAGTTACGAGGTATCAGGGGTCAATCAGCCCCAGCATTTT